This T cell receptor beta chain was retrieved from a study of cytomegalovirus exposure and HLA in healthy donors. Study-wide background: In an early release, HLA-typed donors contributed tens of millions of unique TCR sequences. Study conclusions and caveats: A reported reduction in N-insertions relative to the 666-donor mean was seen in an Asian-associated ancestry cluster in a later analysis.

Donors sampled were nominally healthy, though unrecorded immune exposures were likely. Comments on this clone: Its antigen is not known.

Primers for the PCR totalled 60 Vbeta and 13 Jbeta. The assay was immunoSEQ multiplex PCR, and TCRdb's table has in-frame clones only and misses some. The sample lists under 200,000 clones; approximately 80% were seen once. After removal of 8 bases from V and 5 bases from J, the junction contained 10 bases not matched to a gene. Germline assignment: CDR1 MDHEN and CDR2 SYDVKM. The CDR3 is 14 amino acids. The sample consisted of PBMCs. This rearrangement joins TRBV28 to TRBJ1-1; 8 bases are a match to TRBD1. This clonotype was obtained from a woman under 40 in good health and CMV-seropositive. CDR3: CASRWQGARTEAFF. The CDR3, as DNA: TGTGCCAGCCGATGGCAGGGGGCGAGGACTGAAGCTTTCTTT.